The 27 T cell receptor beta chains below come from one sample, sequenced in a study of CD8 T cells in Susac syndrome. After extraction with the RNeasy kit, roughly 0.45 to 1 ug of the RNA was reverse transcribed using random hexamers. TCRdb re-called the immunoSEQ multiplex PCR reads with MiXCR, one entry per CDR3 protein. Found here are about 290,000 distinct CDR3 sequences, about 91% of them singletons; the top ten hold around 0.18%. Sequenced sample: CD8+ T cells from PBMCs. These receptors originate from a human donor with multiple sclerosis.

V and J are TRBV7-9 and TRBJ1-3; D remains ambiguous. CDR3 size: 13 residues. V dropped 8 bases and J dropped 4 bases, with 12 bases sitting between them. Germline CDR1 SEHNR, CDR2 FQNEAQ (reference sequence). The CDR3 is CASGRGSGNTIYF. The CDR3 DNA reads as TGTGCCAGCGGGCGCGGATCAGGAAACACCATATATTTT.

For the CDR3, the DNA is TGTGCCAGCAGTATGCATCCGGGAGAGCAGTACTTC. Protein sequence: CASSMHPGEQYF. The rearrangement links TRBV6-2 or TRBV6-3 to TRBJ2-7; weak D call: TRBD2 (5 bases). CDR1 and CDR2 from the germline V gene are MNHEY and SVGEGT. Trimming cost V 5 bases and J 7 bases, with 12 bases left between them. This CDR3 has 12 amino acids.

This chain uses TRBV7-9 with TRBJ2-1, with no clear D. Trimming left V 2 bases short and J 6 bases short, with 11 bases between. Germline CDR1 reads SEHNR; CDR2 reads FQNEAQ (reference sequence). This CDR3 region has 14 residues. The CDR3 DNA sequence: TGTGCCAGCAGCTTAAGAGTTGGCGTCAATGAGCAGTTCTTC. Amino acid sequence: CASSLRVGVNEQFF.

The chain has TRBV7-9 and TRBJ2-1; 9 bases fit TRBD1. V shed 0 bases, J shed 6 bases, and the junction held 6 bases outside the gene matches. The CDR3 extends over 16 amino acids. The germline CDR1 and CDR2 sequences are SEHNR and FQNEAQ (reference sequence). CDR3 region: CASSLAVGQGGNEQFF. DNA of the CDR3: TGTGCCAGCAGCTTAGCGGTGGGACAGGGTGGCAATGAGCAGTTCTTC.

The rearrangement links TRBV5-4 to TRBJ2-3; 7 positions match TRBD2. With V trimmed by 3 bases and J by 4 bases, 5 bases remained unmatched. Per the germline V gene, CDR1 is SGHNT and CDR2 is YYREEE (reference sequence). The CDR3 has 14 residues. This CDR3 reads CASSSRLASDTQYF. DNA of the CDR3: TGTGCCAGCAGCTCCAGACTAGCATCAGATACGCAGTATTTT.

The rearrangement links TRBV4-3 to TRBJ2-7; D may be TRBD2 (5 bases). The V end was cut by 4 bases, the J end by 0 bases, with 13 bases between. CDR1 and CDR2 (germline): LGHNA, YSLEER. This CDR3 comprises 15 residues. The CDR3 bases are TGCGCCAGCAGCCCCGGGGTGGAGTTCTCCTACGAGCAGTACTTC. Its translation: CASSPGVEFSYEQYF.

V is TRBV4-3 and J is TRBJ2-7, with TRBD1 as a possible D gene (6 bases). This CDR3 contains 16 residues. V dropped 3 bases and J dropped 3 bases, with 18 bases sitting between them. The germline V gene encodes CDR1 LGHNA and CDR2 YSLEER. The CDR3, as DNA: TGCGCCAGCAGCCATGCTTCGGACAGCGAGTTCTACGAGCAGTACTTC. This gives the protein CASSHASDSEFYEQYF.

In this sample, this clonotype turned up once. The rearrangement uses TRBV7-2 and TRBJ2-1; either TRBD1 or TRBD2 may fit D (5 bases each). Germline V gives CDR1 SGHTA, CDR2 FQGNSA. With 1 base removed from V and 12 bases from J, the gap between germline ends came to 13 bases. CDR3 length equals 13 residues. In DNA form, the CDR3 reads TGTGCCAGCAGCTTAGGAGGGGATGGTTGGCAGTTCTTC. This sequence encodes CASSLGGDGWQFF.

V is TRBV11-2 and J is TRBJ1-6, with 10 bases lining up with TRBD1. The CDR3 is made up of 17 amino acids. Germline lookup yields CDR1 SGHAT and CDR2 FQNNGV. V shed 5 bases, J shed 14 bases, and the junction held 18 bases outside the gene matches. CDR3 in DNA: TGTGCCAGCAGCCGCCCGGGACAGGGGATGAACGGTTTGACCCTCCACTTT. Its protein product is CASSRPGQGMNGLTLHF. The full variable domain, in which reference TRBV11-2 and TRBJ1-6 provide the parts outside the CDR3, is EAGVAQSPRYKIIEKRQSVAFWCNPISGHATLYWYQQILGQGPKLLIQFQNNGVVDDSQLPKDRFSAERLKGVDSTLKIQPAKLEDSAVYLCASSRPGQGMNGLTLHFGNGTRLTVT.

This clonotype is a singleton in its sample. V is TRBV10-3 and J is TRBJ2-1, with D tentatively TRBD1 (6 bases). Trimming removed 4 bases at V and 0 bases at J, with 13 bases between. The CDR3 is 16 residues long. Germline CDR1 reads ENHRY; CDR2 reads SYGVKD. In nucleotides, the CDR3 is TGTGCCATCAGTGCAGAGACAGGTAGCTCCTACAATGAGCAGTTCTTC. Protein: CAISAETGSSYNEQFF.

V gene TRBV7-6 combines with J gene TRBJ2-5; D is possibly TRBD1 (6 bases). Germline loops: CDR1 SGHVS, CDR2 FNYEAQ. V lost 7 bases and J lost 4, with 19 bases in between. The CDR3 covers 15 residues. The CDR3 reads CASTRQTGHLETQYF. In DNA, the CDR3 is TGTGCCAGCACCCGACAGACAGGTCACCTAGAGACCCAGTACTTC.

This chain connects TRBV9 to TRBJ2-7; D may correspond to TRBD1 or TRBD2 (5 bases each). The CDR3 length is 15 residues. Trimming left V 3 bases short and J 3 bases short, with 16 bases between. CDR1 is SGDLS and CDR2 is YYNGEE in the germline V gene. In DNA, the CDR3 is TGTGCCAGCAGCGCCTACGGGGCCGCCGACTACGAGCAGTACTTC. Translated: CASSAYGAADYEQYF.

The gene calls are TRBV9 and TRBJ2-2; the D call may be TRBD1 or TRBD2 (5 bases each). Germline V gene lookup returns CDR1 SGDLS and CDR2 YYNGEE. The CDR3 is 16 amino acids. The ends were cut back, 4 bases at V and 2 bases at J, with 15 bases in the middle. The CDR3 reads CASSSGAGPNTGELFF. In DNA, the CDR3 is TGTGCCAGCAGCTCCGGGGCAGGACCTAACACCGGGGAGCTGTTTTTT. The complete variable domain, with remaining parts taken from reference TRBV9 and TRBJ2-2, reads DSGVTQTPKHLITATGQRVTLRCSPRSGDLSVYWYQQSLDQGLQFLIQYYNGEERAKGNILERFSAQQFPDLHSELNLSSLELGDSALYFCASSSGAGPNTGELFFGEGSRLTVL.

J is TRBJ1-1 and V is TRBV4-1, with D unresolved. Germline V lookup: CDR1 MGHRA, CDR2 YSYEKL. The CDR3 has 13 residues. Trimming removed 3 bases from V and 1 base from J, with 6 bases in between. The CDR3 reads CASSHGWNTEAFF. DNA of the CDR3: TGCGCCAGCAGCCATGGTTGGAACACTGAAGCTTTCTTT.

The genes are TRBV4-3 and TRBJ2-7; D remains unclear. The CDR3 extends over 14 amino acids. V dropped 4 bases and J dropped 3 bases, with 13 bases sitting between them. Germline CDR1 is LGHNA and CDR2 is YSLEER. CDR3 region: CASSPDPIGYEQYF. The CDR3 region has the DNA TGCGCCAGCAGCCCAGACCCAATAGGCTACGAGCAGTACTTC.

This clonotype was detected a few times. This sequence joins TRBV27 and TRBJ1-5, with D possibly matching TRBD1 (5 bases). This CDR3 region has 13 residues. Trimming removed 5 bases from V and 4 bases from J, with 9 bases in between. Germline values: CDR1 MNHEY, CDR2 SMNVEV (reference sequence). CDR3 sequence (DNA): TGTGCCAGCAGTCAGGGAGGGAATCAGCCCCAGCATTTT. Translating gives CASSQGGNQPQHF.

The V call is TRBV19, the J call TRBJ2-7, with D possibly being TRBD1 (6 bases). Germline V gene data show CDR1 as LNHDA and CDR2 as SQIVND (reference sequence). This CDR3 is 14 amino acids long. Trimming left V 5 bases short and J 3 bases short, with 14 bases between. The CDR3: CASSSHTGFYEQYF. As DNA, the CDR3 is TGTGCCAGTAGTTCCCACACAGGGTTCTACGAGCAGTACTTC.

The chain couples TRBV27 to TRBJ1-1; no clear D gene. Germline lookup yields CDR1 MNHEY and CDR2 SMNVEV (reference sequence). V lost 8 bases and J lost 5, with 15 bases in between. The CDR3 has 13 amino acids. The CDR3 region has the DNA TGTGCCAGCCGACCGGGCCCCAGTACTGAAGCTTTCTTT. Its protein is CASRPGPSTEAFF.

The chain carries TRBV7-9 and TRBJ2-1, with 9 positions matching TRBD1. There are 18 residues in the CDR3. Trimming at V came to 5 bases and at J to 3 bases, leaving 14 bases not matched to a gene. Germline assignment: CDR1 SEHNR and CDR2 FQNEAQ (reference sequence). Written as DNA, the CDR3 is TGTGCCAGCAGCCCAACATACCGCCGGGACAGGGTCTACAATGAGCAGTTCTTC. Translated: CASSPTYRRDRVYNEQFF. Filled out from reference TRBV7-9 and TRBJ2-1, the complete variable domain reads DTGVSQNPRHKITKRGQNVTFRCDPISEHNRLYWYRQTLGQGPEFLTYFQNEAQLEKSRLLSDRFSAERPKGSFSTLEIQRTEQGDSAMYLCASSPTYRRDRVYNEQFFGPGTRLTVL.

The rearrangement uses TRBV10-3 and TRBJ2-2; TRBD1 agrees at 11 bases. The CDR3 runs 16 residues. The ends lost 10 bases at V and 2 bases at J; junction bases unmatched: 9. CDR1 and CDR2 (germline): ENHRY, SYGVKD. CDR3 protein: CATTGTGGDNTGELFF. Here the CDR3 DNA reads TGTGCCACAACCGGGACAGGGGGGGACAACACCGGGGAGCTGTTTTTT.

The chain has TRBV23-1 and TRBJ1-4; 8 nucleotides align to TRBD1. TRBV23-1 is annotated as an ORF whose role is uncertain. This CDR3 contains 14 residues. V trimming: 3 bases; J trimming: 6 bases; junction bases outside the gene matches: 3. The CDR3, as DNA: TGCGCCAGCAGTCACGGGACAGGAGATGAAAAACTGTTTTTT. Amino acids: CASSHGTGDEKLFF.

This CDR3 reads CASSPQDFRPSNEQFF. For the CDR3, the DNA is TGTGCCAGCAGCCCGCAGGACTTTCGTCCGTCCAATGAGCAGTTCTTC. The V and J genes are TRBV7-2 and TRBJ2-1, with D possibly matching TRBD2 (5 bases). Trimming shortened V by 5 bases and J by 6 bases, and 20 bases separated the two germline ends. CDR1 is SGHTA, CDR2 FQGNSA, per germline. The CDR3 totals 16 residues.

The chain combines TRBV7-3 with TRBJ2-3; 8 bases map to TRBD1. The germline CDR1 and CDR2 sequences are SGHTA and FQGTGA. V was clipped by 5 bases and J by 6 bases; unmatched bases: 13. The CDR3 totals 16 residues. This CDR3 is CASSLWTGTMTDTQYF. In DNA, the CDR3 is TGTGCCAGCAGCCTATGGACAGGGACAATGACGGATACGCAGTATTTT.

The rearrangement joins TRBV12-3 or TRBV12-4 to TRBJ2-1, with D perhaps matching TRBD1 (5 bases). V was clipped by 8 bases and J by 8 bases, with 13 bases between them. The CDR3 has 12 residues. The DNA for the CDR3 is TGTGCCAGCTACGCGACAGTCGATGAGCAGTTCTTC. Protein product: CASYATVDEQFF.

The J gene is TRBJ2-1, the V gene TRBV6-2 or TRBV6-3, with 11 bases matching TRBD1. The V gene's germline CDR1 is MNHEY and CDR2 SVGEGT. This CDR3 is 15 amino acids long. The V and J ends lost 6 bases and 4 bases, in that order; junction bases with no gene match: 5. The CDR3 DNA follows: TGTGCCAGCAGACTCGGACAGGGGGCATACAATGAGCAGTTCTTC. Protein: CASRLGQGAYNEQFF.

This sequence joins TRBV6-5 and TRBJ1-2; 10 positions match TRBD1. With V trimmed by 0 bases and J by 8 bases, 12 bases remained unmatched. CDR3 length equals 17 residues. CDR1 and CDR2 (germline): MNHEY, SVGAGI. In DNA, the CDR3 is TGTGCCAGCAGTTACTCTGGACAGGGGGTTCGAATGGTAGGCTACACCTTC. The encoded protein is CASSYSGQGVRMVGYTF.

This chain connects TRBV4-3 to TRBJ1-1; perhaps TRBD1 as D (6 bases). The CDR3 has 17 residues. V dropped 1 base and J dropped 0 bases, with 15 bases sitting between them. Germline V lookup: CDR1 LGHNA, CDR2 YSLEER. The CDR3 sequence is CASSQATHGQLNTEAFF. The CDR3 DNA is TGCGCCAGCAGCCAAGCAACCCATGGACAGTTGAACACTGAAGCTTTCTTT.